Only one count was recorded for the clone carrying this T cell receptor (beta chain). The antigen remains unidentified. This sample stems from a study of T cells in localized non-small cell lung cancer. This table comes from immunoSEQ multiplex PCR, and its TCRdb copy is limited to in-frame clones, with some not included. The sample lists tens of thousands of clones, roughly nine tenths seen once, with approximately 20% in the top ten. Germline V gene data show CDR1 as LNHDA and CDR2 as SQIVND (reference sequence). This CDR3 comprises 15 residues. J gave up 2 bases and V 5 bases, and 6 bases lay outside the gene matches. Findings and limits, study-wide: There were a median roughly 60 of the top 100 tumor clones appearing in adjacent lung. Heterogeneity remains possible because sequencing was limited to only one tumor region. Longer overall survival was linked to higher blood T cell density. The study found T cell clonality highest in uninvolved adjacent lung, above tumor.

The sequencing used peripheral blood, collected before any cancer treatment. The clonotype originates from a man between 40 and 70 years old with stage I lung adenocarcinoma. The V and J genes are TRBV19 and TRBJ2-7; TRBD2 agrees at 10 bases. The CDR3 DNA reads TGTGCCAGTAGTCCCATAGCGGGAGGTACCTACGAGCAGTACTTC. Translation: CASSPIAGGTYEQYF.